This record concerns one T cell receptor (beta chain) sequence. What it binds is not known. The data originate from a study of shared clonotypes between healthy human individuals. Across the study: Samples came from two female and a few male donors aged 18 to 49. Three CD4 naive, three CD4 memory, two CD8 naive and one CD8 memory plate were used per donor.

Researchers ran the assay at a deep level. Using immunoSEQ multiplex PCR, the repertoire was profiled, and TCRdb retains in-frame clones only, with some absent. The sample gives approximately 1.9 million clones, 90% to 95% of which show up once; about 1.6% is in the top ten. Cells designated naive CD8 were CD45RO-negative and were positively selected for CCR7, with terminally differentiated effector memory CD45RA+ cells excluded. The study, taken as a whole, reports: Around 5% of naive CD4 clonotypes were common to several donors.

CDR1 and CDR2 from the germline V gene are LGHNA and YNFKEQ. The CDR3 has 16 residues. Trimming removed 2 bases at V and 4 bases at J, with 17 bases between. What was sequenced was naive CD8+ T cells from PBMCs. The receptor was isolated from a man between 18 and 29 years old in good health. Some clones in this sample may be carry-over from other donors' samples. This chain uses TRBV4-2 with TRBJ1-1; a possible D gene is TRBD1 (5 bases). CDR3 DNA sequence: TGTGCCAGCAGCCAATTGGGGTTAGGGGTAGGCACTGAAGCTTTCTTT. It translates to CASSQLGLGVGTEAFF.